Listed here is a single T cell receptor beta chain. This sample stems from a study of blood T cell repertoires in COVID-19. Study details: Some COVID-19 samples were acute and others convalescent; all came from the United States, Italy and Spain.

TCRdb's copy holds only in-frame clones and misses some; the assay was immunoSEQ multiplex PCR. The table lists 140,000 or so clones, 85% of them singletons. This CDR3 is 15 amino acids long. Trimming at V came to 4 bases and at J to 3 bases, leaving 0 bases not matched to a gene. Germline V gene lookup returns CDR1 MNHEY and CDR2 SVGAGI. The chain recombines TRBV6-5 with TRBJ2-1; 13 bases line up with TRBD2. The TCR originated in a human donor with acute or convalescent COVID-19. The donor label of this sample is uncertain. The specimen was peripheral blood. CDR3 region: CASSWTSGSYNEQFF. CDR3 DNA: TGTGCCAGCAGTTGGACTAGCGGGAGCTACAATGAGCAGTTCTTC.